The clone carrying this T cell receptor beta chain was seen a few times. CDR3 length: 16 amino acids. Germline CDR1 MNHEY, CDR2 SMNVEV (reference sequence). The V end lost 3 bases, the J end lost 1 base, and 10 bases lay between the germline ends. The data belong to a study of blood T cell repertoires in COVID-19. As for the study in general: Samples of COVID-19 (acute and convalescent) were obtained from the United States, Italy and Spain.

Libraries were prepared by immunoSEQ multiplex PCR; TCRdb keeps only in-frame clonotypes and omits some of them. Of around 100,000 clones in the sample, around 82% were seen once. The TCR comes from a man in his sixties with acute or convalescent COVID-19. The sample consisted of peripheral blood. The chain couples TRBV27 to TRBJ2-6; weak D call: TRBD2 (5 bases). The CDR3 loop reads CASSLFPGSGANVLTF. CDR3 DNA sequence: TGTGCCAGCAGTTTGTTCCCGGGGTCTGGGGCCAACGTCCTGACTTTC.